This T cell receptor beta chain was sequenced during a study of blood T cell repertoires in COVID-19. As for the study in general: Whether acute or convalescent, the COVID-19 samples came from the United States, Italy and Spain. From T cells, B-cell-depleted T cells, or PBMCs came the material, which was cDNA or gDNA.

V trimming: 0 bases; J trimming: 7 bases; junction bases outside the gene matches: 6. Germline CDR1 and CDR2: SGHNT and YYREEE (reference sequence). The CDR3 contains 15 residues. Followed over time, Seattle patients had been enrolled while infection was active. Methods used by the authors: Researchers report that nucleated cell counts were estimated from reference gene primer amplification. Profiling relied on immunoSEQ multiplex PCR, and the TCRdb table lists in-frame clones only, not all of them. Clonal size and the V and J genes are those of that table, whereas D and trimming came from the DNA. The sample shows some 400,000 clones, around 87% of them seen only once.

The rearrangement links TRBV5-4 to TRBJ2-1; TRBD2 agrees at 8 bases. Sequenced input: peripheral blood. The receptor was derived from a woman in her fifties or sixties with COVID-19, enrolled during active disease. The DNA for the CDR3 is TGTGCCAGCAGCTTGGTTCGCGGGGGGACTAATGAGCAGTTCTTC. Its translation: CASSLVRGGTNEQFF.